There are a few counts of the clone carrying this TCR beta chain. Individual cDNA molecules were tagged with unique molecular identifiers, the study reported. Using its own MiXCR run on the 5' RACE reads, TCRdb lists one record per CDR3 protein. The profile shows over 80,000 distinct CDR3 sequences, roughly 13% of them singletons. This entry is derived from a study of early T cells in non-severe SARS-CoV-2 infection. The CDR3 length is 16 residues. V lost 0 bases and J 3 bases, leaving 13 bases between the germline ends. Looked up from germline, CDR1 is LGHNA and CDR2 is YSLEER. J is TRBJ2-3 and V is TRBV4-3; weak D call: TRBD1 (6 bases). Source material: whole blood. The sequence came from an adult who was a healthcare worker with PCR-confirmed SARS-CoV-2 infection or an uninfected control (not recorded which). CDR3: CASSQEVRTVTDTQYF. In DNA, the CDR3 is TGCGCCAGCAGCCAAGAGGTGCGGACAGTGACAGATACGCAGTATTTT.